These 18 T cell receptor beta chains share one sample of origin, sequenced in a study of blood T cell repertoires in COVID-19. The assay was immunoSEQ multiplex PCR, and TCRdb's table has in-frame clones only and misses some. The sample includes a few hundred thousand clones, approximately 83% of them seen just once. Sequenced material: peripheral blood. These receptors were obtained from an older woman with acute or convalescent COVID-19.

The count of this clone is one. This chain uses TRBV11-2 with TRBJ1-2; D ambiguous. The germline V and J ends were trimmed by 2 bases and 6 bases, with 13 bases remaining between them. The V gene's germline CDR1 is SGHAT and CDR2 FQNNGV. CDR3 length equals 14 residues. CDR3 sequence (DNA): TGTGCCAGCAGCTTATCGGGGAGGGCGGATGGCTACACCTTC. It specifies CASSLSGRADGYTF.

This clone was detected only once. This chain uses TRBV5-5 with TRBJ2-3; 9 nucleotides agree with TRBD1. The CDR3 is 13 residues long. The J segment lost 3 bases and the V segment lost 6 bases, leaving 2 bases of the junction unmatched. Germline V gene lookup returns CDR1 SGHKS and CDR2 YYEKEE (reference sequence). CDR3 nucleotides: TGTGCCAGCATACAGGGGGCAACAGATACGCAGTATTTT. Amino acid sequence: CASIQGATDTQYF. The full variable domain, completed using reference TRBV5-5 and TRBJ2-3, is DAGVTQSPTHLIKTRGQQVTLRCSPISGHKSVSWYQQVLGQGPQFIFQYYEKEERGRGNFPDRFSARQFPNYSSELNVNALLLGDSALYLCASIQGATDTQYFGPGTRLTVL.

The J gene is TRBJ1-2, the V gene TRBV19; 9 bases align to TRBD1. Losses at the gene ends were 2 bases for V and 8 bases for J; bases not matched to a gene: 9. This CDR3 contains 15 residues. Per the germline V gene, CDR1 is LNHDA and CDR2 is SQIVND (reference sequence). The CDR3 protein is CASSIRGQGRYGYTF. In DNA, the CDR3 is TGTGCCAGTAGTATAAGGGGACAGGGACGGTACGGCTACACCTTC.

The chain carries TRBV15 and TRBJ1-2; the D gene is possibly TRBD1 (6 bases). The CDR3 is 13 residues long. Germline CDR1 is LNHNV and CDR2 is YYDKDF (reference sequence). V gave up 5 bases and J gave up 4 bases, with 11 bases separating them. Here the CDR3 DNA reads TGTGCCACCAGCCCGGACAGAGTCTATGGCTACACCTTC. As protein: CATSPDRVYGYTF.

The chain links TRBV5-1 to TRBJ1-2, with 7 bases fitting TRBD1. The CDR3 runs to 15 residues. CDR1 SGHRS and CDR2 YFSETQ come from the germline V gene. The V gene end was trimmed by 4 bases and the J gene end by 0 bases; junction bases not matched to a gene: 6. The CDR3 nucleotides read TGCGCCAGCAGCGCGCGACAGGGAGCTAACTATGGCTACACCTTC. This encodes CASSARQGANYGYTF.

The gene calls are TRBV7-8 and TRBJ2-3; TRBD2 is a possible D gene (5 bases). Germline lookup yields CDR1 SGHVS and CDR2 FQNEAQ. The CDR3 runs to 13 residues. The V gene lost 8 bases and the J gene lost 6 bases, with 15 bases spanning the gap. The CDR3 DNA reads TGTGCCAGCCAGAGGACTGTTGTCGATACGCAGTATTTT. Translated, it gives CASQRTVVDTQYF.

DNA for the CDR3: TGTGCCAGCAGACCCGATTACAGGAGCGGCTACACCTTC. Translating gives CASRPDYRSGYTF. The J gene is TRBJ1-2, the V gene TRBV27; tentatively, D is TRBD1 (5 bases). The CDR3 has 13 amino acids. V was trimmed by 6 bases and J by 8 bases, leaving 16 bases between them. Germline V gene lookup returns CDR1 MNHEY and CDR2 SMNVEV (reference sequence).

This clone was counted only a few times. This chain connects TRBV19 to TRBJ1-2, with D maybe TRBD1 (5 bases). The V gene's germline CDR1 is LNHDA and CDR2 SQIVND (reference sequence). Trimming stripped 6 bases from V and 5 bases from J, with 16 bases between. The CDR3 loop spans 14 amino acids. The CDR3 nucleotides read TGTGCCAGTAGAAGCCCTGACCGACAGTATGGCTACACCTTC. The encoded protein is CASRSPDRQYGYTF.

The chain uses TRBV3-1 (or the pseudogene TRBV3-2) and TRBJ1-2; 7 nucleotides match TRBD1. V trimming: 4 bases; J trimming: 8 bases; junction bases outside the gene matches: 7. Germline CDR1 reads LGHDT; CDR2 reads YNNKEL (reference sequence). The CDR3 is 13 residues long. The CDR3 here is CASSPNRGMGYTF. The DNA for the CDR3 is TGTGCCAGCAGCCCCAACAGGGGAATGGGCTACACCTTC.

V and J are TRBV5-1 and TRBJ2-1; TRBD1 is a possible D gene (6 bases). Between the trimmed V and J ends, which lost 0 bases and 3 bases, there was a span of 13 bases. CDR3 length: 16 residues. From germline, CDR1 is SGHRS and CDR2 YFSETQ. The CDR3 DNA sequence: TGCGCCAGCAGCTTGGTTAGACAGGCGAACTACAATGAGCAGTTCTTC. Translated: CASSLVRQANYNEQFF.

CDR3 sequence: CAIRTASPGELFF. DNA of the CDR3: TGTGCCATCCGGACAGCCTCCCCCGGGGAGCTGTTTTTT. The chain joins TRBV19 to TRBJ2-2; tentative D call: TRBD1 (6 bases). Germline V lookup: CDR1 LNHDA, CDR2 SQIVND (reference sequence). V was shortened by 10 bases and J by 6 bases, with 15 bases between the two germline ends. CDR3 length: 13 amino acids.

The rearrangement uses TRBV2 and TRBJ1-2; D unresolved. V lost 4 bases and J 0 bases, leaving 12 bases between the germline ends. The germline V gene encodes CDR1 SNHLY and CDR2 FYNNEI. This CDR3 is 15 amino acids long. The CDR3 reads CASSVRLLANYGYTF. DNA of the CDR3: TGTGCCAGCAGTGTTCGGCTGCTAGCTAACTATGGCTACACCTTC. The full variable domain, its missing parts supplied by reference TRBV2 and TRBJ1-2, is EPEVTQTPSHQVTQMGQEVILRCVPISNHLYFYWYRQILGQKVEFLVSFYNNEISEKSEIFDDQFSVERPDGSNFTLKIRSTKLEDSAMYFCASSVRLLANYGYTFGSGTRLTVV.

The V and J genes are TRBV6-5 and TRBJ2-1; D gene uncertain. Germline CDR1 MNHEY, CDR2 SVGAGI. The CDR3 totals 13 residues. V was shortened by 0 bases and J by 5 bases, with 5 bases between the two germline ends. DNA for the CDR3: TGTGCCAGCAGTTACTCAGCAAACAATGAGCAGTTCTTC. This codes for CASSYSANNEQFF.

The chain combines TRBV7-3 with TRBJ2-1; D is possibly TRBD2 (6 bases). The ends were cut back, 5 bases at V and 7 bases at J, with 18 bases in the middle. The CDR3 spans 15 residues. Germline V gene data show CDR1 as SGHTA and CDR2 as FQGTGA. The CDR3 region has the DNA TGTGCCAGCAGCCCTACGCGGGATCTCGTTAATGAGCAGTTCTTC. It yields the protein CASSPTRDLVNEQFF.

The chain joins TRBV9 to TRBJ1-6, with D unclear. CDR1 SGDLS and CDR2 YYNGEE come from the germline V gene. The CDR3 loop spans 14 amino acids. V lost 3 bases and J lost 7, with 11 bases in between. The CDR3 DNA follows: TGTGCCAGCAGCGGGTACAGCCAGAATTCACCCCTCCACTTT. Encoded protein: CASSGYSQNSPLHF.

The rearrangement links TRBV5-1 to TRBJ2-2; D possibly corresponds to TRBD2 (7 bases). V lost 7 bases to trimming and J lost 7 bases, with 17 bases between them. The CDR3 totals 14 residues. Germline V gene sequence: CDR1 SGHRS, CDR2 YFSETQ. The CDR3 region has the DNA TGCGCCAGCCGGACAACGGGGGGCAACGGGGAGCTGTTTTTT. This gives the protein CASRTTGGNGELFF.

The V call is TRBV6-8, the J call TRBJ1-2; D ambiguous. Germline CDR1 is MNHGY and CDR2 is SAAAGT. The CDR3 has 12 amino acids. Trimming left V 2 bases short and J 8 bases short, with 9 bases between. CDR3 in amino acids: CASSYAPGGYTF. For the CDR3, the DNA is TGTGCCAGCAGTTACGCCCCGGGGGGCTACACCTTC.

J is TRBJ1-4 and V is TRBV2; TRBD1 is a possible D gene (6 bases). CDR3 length: 15 amino acids. The germline V gene encodes CDR1 SNHLY and CDR2 FYNNEI. Deletions cut 2 bases from V and 10 bases from J, with 17 bases between. CDR3 sequence reads: CASSEMRAGGGKLFF. CDR3 DNA: TGTGCCAGCAGTGAAATGAGGGCGGGGGGCGGAAAACTGTTTTTT.